The 32 T cell receptor beta chains presented below share a single source sample, sequenced in a study of cytomegalovirus exposure and HLA in healthy donors. In the PCR, 60 Vbeta and 13 Jbeta primers were used. The assay was immunoSEQ multiplex PCR, and TCRdb's table has in-frame clones only and misses some. The sample records fewer than 200,000 clones, about four fifths being singletons. Sequenced sample: PBMCs. Source of these receptors: a woman between 50 and 59 years old in good health and CMV-seronegative.

For the CDR3, the DNA is TGTGCCAGCAGCTTAGTGGCAGGGGGCGGGAGCAATCAGCCCCAGCATTTT. This encodes CASSLVAGGGSNQPQHF. The gene calls are TRBV7-2 and TRBJ1-5, with 8 bases fitting TRBD1. J lost 1 base, V lost 1 base, and 6 bases had no gene match. The CDR3 is 17 amino acids. The germline V gene encodes CDR1 SGHTA and CDR2 FQGNSA.

The chain recombines TRBV28 with TRBJ2-7, with D possibly TRBD1 on 5 matching bases. V was shortened by 5 bases and J by 0 bases, with 14 bases between the two germline ends. Germline CDR1 MDHEN, CDR2 SYDVKM. The CDR3 runs to 15 residues. The CDR3 reads CASSLSTRVSYEQYF. The CDR3 DNA is TGTGCCAGCAGTCTTTCCACCAGGGTCTCCTACGAGCAGTACTTC.

This clone was seen only a few times. V usage is TRBV25-1 and J usage is TRBJ2-7; the D gene is possibly TRBD2 (6 bases). Germline V gene data show CDR1 as MGHDK and CDR2 as SYGVNS. Trimming removed 0 bases at V and 6 bases at J, with 15 bases between. The CDR3 length is 15 residues. CDR3 nucleotide sequence: TGTGCCAGCAGTGAATACGCGGGCACCGGGAGCGAGCAGTACTTC. It specifies CASSEYAGTGSEQYF.

This chain links TRBV30 with TRBJ1-2; 9 bases align to TRBD1. The CDR3 loop spans 14 amino acids. Trimming took 4 bases from V and 3 from J; bases not matched to a gene: 6. Germline assignment: CDR1 GTSNPN and CDR2 SVGIG (reference sequence). The CDR3 region has the DNA TGTGCCTGGATTATGGGACAGGGCCACTATGGCTACACCTTC. Residues: CAWIMGQGHYGYTF.

The rearrangement joins TRBV5-6 to TRBJ1-5, with a tentative D call TRBD1 (5 bases). Per germline, CDR1 SGHDT and CDR2 YYEEEE. V lost 0 bases to trimming and J lost 3 bases, with 13 bases between them. This CDR3 is 16 amino acids long. The CDR3 region is CASSLGGTGHNQPQHF. In DNA form, the CDR3 reads TGTGCCAGCAGCTTGGGCGGGACGGGTCACAATCAGCCCCAGCATTTT.

The chain links TRBV29-1 to TRBJ2-1, with 8 bases matching TRBD2. Unmatched junction bases numbered 11, after V lost 6 bases and J lost 4 bases. CDR1 and CDR2 from the germline V gene are SQVTM and ANQGSEA. CDR3 size: 15 residues. The CDR3 region is CSVAGGAGGYNEQFF. The CDR3 coding sequence is TGCAGCGTCGCCGGGGGGGCCGGGGGGTACAATGAGCAGTTCTTC.

The V and J genes are TRBV30 and TRBJ1-1; perhaps TRBD1 as D (5 bases). Germline-derived CDR1 and CDR2 are GTSNPN and SVGIG (reference sequence). Trimming left V 3 bases short and J 3 bases short, with 11 bases between. This CDR3 is built from 13 residues. In nucleotides, the CDR3 is TGTGCCTGGAGAGCCGGGGGGGACACTGAAGCTTTCTTT. Translated: CAWRAGGDTEAFF.

This clone was seen more than once but under ten times. The chain joins TRBV4-1 to TRBJ1-2; maybe TRBD1 (5 bases). The ends were cut back, 3 bases at V and 2 bases at J, with 10 bases in the middle. The length of the CDR3 is 14 residues. CDR1 and CDR2 from the germline V gene are MGHRA and YSYEKL. CDR3 sequence (DNA): TGCGCCAGCAGCCAGACAGCCCTAAACTATGGCTACACCTTC. Residues: CASSQTALNYGYTF.

The chain carries TRBV28 and TRBJ2-3, with D tentatively TRBD2 (5 bases). Germline loops: CDR1 MDHEN, CDR2 SYDVKM. V lost 4 bases to trimming and J lost 3 bases, with 14 bases between them. This CDR3 comprises 15 residues. CDR3 region: CASSSQNPGTDTQYF. CDR3 sequence (DNA): TGTGCCAGCAGTTCGCAAAATCCGGGGACAGATACGCAGTATTTT.

V gene TRBV6-1 combines with J gene TRBJ2-3, with a weak D call TRBD2 (5 bases). In germline, CDR1 is MNHNS, CDR2 SASEGT. Trimming shortened V by 2 bases and J by 2 bases, and 14 bases separated the two germline ends. The length of the CDR3 is 16 residues. CDR3 region: CASSEYHSVITDTQYF. In nucleotides, the CDR3 is TGTGCCAGCAGTGAATACCATAGCGTCATCACAGATACGCAGTATTTT.

The chain couples TRBV7-2 to TRBJ2-3; 8 nucleotides align to TRBD2. CDR3 length equals 16 residues. V shed 0 bases and J 1 base; nucleotides not matched to a gene: 3. In germline, CDR1 is SGHTA, CDR2 FQGNSA. The CDR3 coding sequence is TGTGCCAGCAGCTTAGCGCCAGCGGGGGGCACAGATACGCAGTATTTT. Translated: CASSLAPAGGTDTQYF.

This chain connects TRBV7-2 to TRBJ2-3, with a possible D match to TRBD2 (6 bases). The ends were cut back, 4 bases at V and 3 bases at J, with 14 bases in the middle. The CDR3 is 15 residues long. Germline CDR1 is SGHTA and CDR2 is FQGNSA. The CDR3 here is CASSSRTGVTDTQYF. In nucleotides, the CDR3 is TGTGCCAGCAGCTCCCGTACGGGGGTAACAGATACGCAGTATTTT.

This clone was detected only once. This chain connects TRBV4-1 to TRBJ2-7, with TRBD1 matching over 7 bases. This CDR3 spans 15 amino acids. Germline assignment: CDR1 MGHRA and CDR2 YSYEKL. Trimming cost V 4 bases and J 2 bases; bases outside gene matches: 8. Here the CDR3 reads CASSRGQAKTYEQYF. For the CDR3, the DNA is TGCGCCAGCAGCCGAGGACAGGCTAAAACCTACGAGCAGTACTTC.

The rearrangement joins TRBV9 to TRBJ2-3, with TRBD2 matching 11 bases. Germline CDR1 and CDR2: SGDLS and YYNGEE. The CDR3 is made up of 17 amino acids. The V and J ends lost 2 bases and 4 bases, in that order; junction bases with no gene match: 9. The chain's CDR3 is CASSVGLVAGGPDTQYF. CDR3 DNA: TGTGCCAGCAGCGTGGGGTTGGTAGCGGGAGGGCCAGATACGCAGTATTTT.

CDR3 nucleotide sequence: TGCGCCAGCAGTGGGACCACTAGCGGAGGCACAGATACGCAGTATTTT. Its translation is CASSGTTSGGTDTQYF. The rearrangement links TRBV10-1 to TRBJ2-3; TRBD2 aligns across 8 bases. Per germline, CDR1 WNHNN and CDR2 SYGVQD (reference sequence). V shed 4 bases and J 1 base; nucleotides not matched to a gene: 7. The CDR3 totals 16 residues.

V gene TRBV2 combines with J gene TRBJ1-3; TRBD1 agrees at 7 bases. The junction had 1 base not matched to a gene; V was cut back by 5 bases and J by 0 bases. Looked up from germline, CDR1 is SNHLY and CDR2 is FYNNEI. There are 14 residues in the CDR3. The CDR3 coding sequence is TGTGCCAGCAGTAGGACAGGCTCTGGAAACACCATATATTTT. It codes for CASSRTGSGNTIYF.

The J gene is TRBJ2-5, the V gene TRBV5-1, with TRBD1 matching 9 bases. The CDR3 has 15 amino acids. J gave up 11 bases and V 3 bases, and 14 bases lay outside the gene matches. CDR1 SGHRS and CDR2 YFSETQ come from the germline V gene. CDR3 loop: CASSSSGTGREEQYF. The CDR3 DNA follows: TGCGCCAGCAGCTCCTCCGGGACAGGGAGGGAAGAGCAGTACTTC.

The chain combines TRBV6-1 with TRBJ1-5; TRBD1 is a possible D gene (5 bases). Deletions cut 8 bases from V and 6 bases from J, with 17 bases between. The CDR3 length is 14 residues. From germline, CDR1 is MNHNS and CDR2 SASEGT. CDR3 loop: CASLPPGWSQPQHF. CDR3 nucleotides: TGTGCCAGCCTTCCCCCAGGGTGGTCTCAGCCCCAGCATTTT.

CDR3 coding DNA: TGTGCCAGCACCGGGAGTCGTAATGAAAAACTGTTTTTT. The encoded protein is CASTGSRNEKLFF. The chain recombines TRBV5-6 with TRBJ1-4; no clear D. CDR3 length: 13 amino acids. Germline-derived CDR1 and CDR2 are SGHDT and YYEEEE. Trimming removed 6 bases at V and 4 bases at J, with 10 bases between.

The chain employs TRBV7-2 and TRBJ2-7; TRBD1 is a possible D gene (6 bases). This CDR3 comprises 15 residues. Germline V lookup: CDR1 SGHTA, CDR2 FQGNSA. Trimming took 3 bases from V and 2 from J, leaving 14 bases between them. CDR3 sequence: CASSLGQGPPYEQYF. CDR3 nucleotides: TGTGCCAGCAGCTTGGGGCAGGGGCCTCCCTACGAGCAGTACTTC.

This CDR3 is CASSLEVGVFSNEKLFF. CDR3 nucleotide sequence: TGTGCCAGCAGCTTAGAGGTCGGGGTTTTCTCTAATGAAAAACTGTTTTTT. The chain uses TRBV11-2 and TRBJ1-4; no firm D call. Germline V CDR1 and CDR2: SGHAT, FQNNGV. Deletions cut 0 bases from V and 3 bases from J, with 14 bases between. The CDR3 covers 17 residues. The full variable domain, in which reference TRBV11-2 and TRBJ1-4 provide the parts outside the CDR3, is EAGVAQSPRYKIIEKRQSVAFWCNPISGHATLYWYQQILGQGPKLLIQFQNNGVVDDSQLPKDRFSAERLKGVDSTLKIQPAKLEDSAVYLCASSLEVGVFSNEKLFFGSGTQLSVL.

The chain combines TRBV5-8 with TRBJ1-5, with 8 positions matching TRBD1. This CDR3 contains 16 residues. Trimming cost V 1 base and J 4 bases; bases outside gene matches: 7. Germline loops: CDR1 SGHTS, CDR2 YDEGEE. This CDR3 reads CASSLRTGQANQPQHF. The CDR3 region has the DNA TGTGCCAGCAGCTTGCGGACAGGGCAGGCAAATCAGCCCCAGCATTTT.

The chain joins TRBV4-3 to TRBJ1-2, with D uncertain. This CDR3 is 12 amino acids long. V dropped 5 bases and J dropped 3 bases, with 7 bases sitting between them. The germline V gene has CDR1 LGHNA and CDR2 YSLEER. In DNA form, the CDR3 reads TGCGCCAGCAGCGCCGGGGACTATGGCTACACCTTC. Its translation: CASSAGDYGYTF.

This clone was seen a single time. The rearrangement joins TRBV7-9 to TRBJ2-1, with 14 positions matching TRBD2. Per germline, CDR1 SEHNR and CDR2 FQNEAQ (reference sequence). The CDR3 is made up of 16 amino acids. Trimming took 5 bases from V and 11 from J; bases not matched to a gene: 11. In DNA form, the CDR3 reads TGTGCCAGCAGCCCGGGACTAGCGGGGGCCGGGGGAAAGCAGTTCTTC. Translating it yields CASSPGLAGAGGKQFF.

This clone has more than one count but fewer than ten. This chain connects TRBV7-9 to TRBJ2-3; 8 bases are a match to TRBD2. Trimming removed 6 bases from V and 6 bases from J; junction bases left unmatched: 17. The CDR3 has 17 residues. Germline V gene data show CDR1 as SEHNR and CDR2 as FQNEAQ (reference sequence). The CDR3 bases are TGTGCCAGCAGTAAGGCAGGACTAGCAATTAGAGGCGATACGCAGTATTTT. Protein product: CASSKAGLAIRGDTQYF.

The genes are TRBV9 and TRBJ2-3; 7 bases match TRBD1. Germline lookup yields CDR1 SGDLS and CDR2 YYNGEE. J lost 6 bases, V lost 3 bases, and 7 bases had no gene match. This CDR3 comprises 14 residues. CDR3 sequence: CASSATRGRDTQYF. CDR3 DNA sequence: TGTGCCAGCAGCGCTACGAGGGGGCGCGATACGCAGTATTTT.

The rearrangement links TRBV2 to TRBJ2-2; D is perhaps TRBD1 (6 bases). The CDR3 extends over 13 amino acids. CDR1 and CDR2 (germline): SNHLY, FYNNEI. The V gene lost 6 bases and the J gene lost 6 bases, with 11 bases spanning the gap. CDR3 sequence (DNA): TGTGCCAGCAGACCACAGGGCGCCGGGGAGCTGTTTTTT. This gives the protein CASRPQGAGELFF.

CDR3 region: CASSLGGGRAGELFF. CDR3 sequence (DNA): TGTGCCAGCAGCTTGGGCGGGGGCCGGGCCGGGGAGCTGTTTTTT. The rearrangement links TRBV5-4 to TRBJ2-2, with D perhaps matching TRBD2 (7 bases). This CDR3 is 15 amino acids long. V dropped 0 bases and J dropped 6 bases, with 12 bases sitting between them. Per germline, CDR1 SGHNT and CDR2 YYREEE (reference sequence).

The gene calls are TRBV2 and TRBJ1-2; 7 bases are shared with TRBD1. Germline V gene data show CDR1 as SNHLY and CDR2 as FYNNEI. V shed 7 bases and J 5 bases; nucleotides not matched to a gene: 16. CDR3 length equals 16 residues. The CDR3 DNA sequence: TGTGCCAGCACCCGAAGTGGTTCAGGGGGTGGGTATGGCTACACCTTC. It encodes CASTRSGSGGGYGYTF. Supplemented by reference TRBV2 and TRBJ1-2, the full variable domain reads EPEVTQTPSHQVTQMGQEVILRCVPISNHLYFYWYRQILGQKVEFLVSFYNNEISEKSEIFDDQFSVERPDGSNFTLKIRSTKLEDSAMYFCASTRSGSGGGYGYTFGSGTRLTVV.

To note about this clone: At one end the junction does not follow the germline gene, possibly because of a read error. The genes are TRBV7-9 and TRBJ2-7; 7 bases map to TRBD1. This CDR3 region has 14 residues. The germline V gene has CDR1 SEHNR and CDR2 FQNEAQ (reference sequence). CDR3 residues: CSSSHSYRGHEQYF. The CDR3 DNA sequence: TGTTCCAGCAGCCATTCTTACAGGGGTCACGAGCAGTACTTC.

The chain uses TRBV9 and TRBJ2-2; 10 positions match TRBD2. Per the germline V gene, CDR1 is SGDLS and CDR2 is YYNGEE. The CDR3 length is 17 residues. V shed 4 bases and J 1 base; nucleotides not matched to a gene: 7. CDR3 nucleotide sequence: TGTGCCAGCAGCCTTCGACCTAGCGGGGGGAACACCGGGGAGCTGTTTTTT. This sequence encodes CASSLRPSGGNTGELFF.

The chain has TRBV27 and TRBJ2-6, with D uncertain. CDR3 length equals 14 residues. Per germline, CDR1 MNHEY and CDR2 SMNVEV (reference sequence). V was clipped by 6 bases and J by 4 bases, with 10 bases between them. This chain's CDR3 is CASSREPGANVLTF. The CDR3, as DNA: TGTGCCAGCAGCCGCGAGCCCGGGGCCAACGTCCTGACTTTC.